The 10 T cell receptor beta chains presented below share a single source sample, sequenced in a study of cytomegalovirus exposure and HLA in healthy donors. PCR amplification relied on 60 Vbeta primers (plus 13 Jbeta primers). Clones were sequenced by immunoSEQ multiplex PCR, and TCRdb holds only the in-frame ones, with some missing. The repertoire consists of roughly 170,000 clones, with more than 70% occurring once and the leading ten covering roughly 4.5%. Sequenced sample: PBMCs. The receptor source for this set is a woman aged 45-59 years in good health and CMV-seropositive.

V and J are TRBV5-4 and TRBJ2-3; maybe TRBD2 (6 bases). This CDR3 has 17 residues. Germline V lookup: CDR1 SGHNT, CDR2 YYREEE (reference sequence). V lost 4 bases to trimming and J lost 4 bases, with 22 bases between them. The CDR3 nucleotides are TGTGCCAGCAGCCAAACGTCTGGGAGTCCGGGGGCAGATACGCAGTATTTT. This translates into CASSQTSGSPGADTQYF. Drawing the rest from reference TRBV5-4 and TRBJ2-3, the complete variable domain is ETGVTQSPTHLIKTRGQQVTLRCSSQSGHNTVSWYQQALGQGPQFIFQYYREEENGRGNFPPRFSGLQFPNYSSELNVNALELDDSALYLCASSQTSGSPGADTQYFGPGTRLTVL.

CDR3 loop: CASSWGTGSNYGYTF. In DNA, the CDR3 is TGCGCCAGCAGCTGGGGGACAGGGTCTAACTATGGCTACACCTTC. The chain employs TRBV5-1 and TRBJ1-2; 9 bases are shared with TRBD1. This CDR3 has 15 residues. In germline, CDR1 is SGHRS, CDR2 YFSETQ. V was pared by 3 bases and J by 0 bases, with 3 bases of the junction left unmatched.

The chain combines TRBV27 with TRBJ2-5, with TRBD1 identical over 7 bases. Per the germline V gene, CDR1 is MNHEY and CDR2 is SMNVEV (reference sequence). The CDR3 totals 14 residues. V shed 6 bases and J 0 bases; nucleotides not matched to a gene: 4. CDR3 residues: CASRRGQHQETQYF. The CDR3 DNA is TGTGCCAGCAGACGGGGACAGCACCAAGAGACCCAGTACTTC.

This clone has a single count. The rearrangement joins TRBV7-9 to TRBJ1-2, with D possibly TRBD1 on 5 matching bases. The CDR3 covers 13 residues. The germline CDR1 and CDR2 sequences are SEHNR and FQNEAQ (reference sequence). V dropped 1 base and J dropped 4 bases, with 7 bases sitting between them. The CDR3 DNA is TGTGCCAGCAGCTTAGGGGGCCTCTATGGCTACACCTTC. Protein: CASSLGGLYGYTF.

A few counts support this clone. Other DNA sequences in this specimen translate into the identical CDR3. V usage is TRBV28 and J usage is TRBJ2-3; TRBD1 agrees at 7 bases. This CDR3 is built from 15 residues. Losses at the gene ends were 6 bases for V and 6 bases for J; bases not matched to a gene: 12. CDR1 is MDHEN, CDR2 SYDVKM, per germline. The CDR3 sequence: CASRPTGQNGDTQYF. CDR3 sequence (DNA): TGTGCCAGCAGACCCACGGGACAGAATGGGGATACGCAGTATTTT.

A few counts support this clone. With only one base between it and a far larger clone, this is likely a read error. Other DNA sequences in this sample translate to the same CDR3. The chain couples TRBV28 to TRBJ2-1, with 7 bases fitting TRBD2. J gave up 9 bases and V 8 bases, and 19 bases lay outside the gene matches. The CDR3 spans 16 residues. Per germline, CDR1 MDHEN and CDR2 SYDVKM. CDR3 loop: CASSLELAGVRGEQFF. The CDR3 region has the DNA TGTGCCAGCTCGTTGGAGCTGGCGGGAGTTAGGGGTGAGCAGTTCTTC.

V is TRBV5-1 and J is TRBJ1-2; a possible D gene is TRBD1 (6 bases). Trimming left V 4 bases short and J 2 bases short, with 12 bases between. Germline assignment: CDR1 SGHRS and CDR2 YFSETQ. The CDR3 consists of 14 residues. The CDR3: CASSQGGGNYGYTF. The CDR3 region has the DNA TGCGCCAGCAGCCAAGGGGGGGGAAACTATGGCTACACCTTC.

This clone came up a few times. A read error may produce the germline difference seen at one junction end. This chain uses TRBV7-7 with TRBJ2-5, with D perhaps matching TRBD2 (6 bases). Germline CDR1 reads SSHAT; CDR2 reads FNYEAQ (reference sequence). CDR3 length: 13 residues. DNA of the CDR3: TGTGCTAGCAGCTCTGACCTCTCGGGGGACCAGTACTTC. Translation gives CASSSDLSGDQYF.

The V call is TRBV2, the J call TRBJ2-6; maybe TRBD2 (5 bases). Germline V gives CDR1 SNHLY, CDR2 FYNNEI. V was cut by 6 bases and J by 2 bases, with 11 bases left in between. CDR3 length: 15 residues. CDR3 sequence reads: CASSLLGAGANVLTF. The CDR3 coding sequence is TGTGCCAGCAGCCTTTTGGGAGCTGGGGCCAACGTCCTGACTTTC.

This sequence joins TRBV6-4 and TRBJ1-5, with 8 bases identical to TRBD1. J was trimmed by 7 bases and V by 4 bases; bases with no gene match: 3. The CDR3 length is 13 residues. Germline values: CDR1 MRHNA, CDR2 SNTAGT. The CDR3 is CASSAQGGQPQHF. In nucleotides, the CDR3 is TGTGCCAGCAGTGCACAGGGGGGGCAGCCCCAGCATTTT.